This T cell receptor (beta chain) originates from a study of T-cell reconstitution after alpha-beta-depleted transplantation in children. Study-level findings and limits: At the one-year point after transplant, T-cell counts and TCRbeta diversity were found to come mostly from T cells that had been newly produced. It was surviving recipient T cells and thymic progenitors that gave some patients high TCRbeta diversity at day 60.

Ten or more counts support this clonotype. Its antigen is unknown. The CDR3 extends over 18 amino acids. Germline lookup yields CDR1 SGHRS and CDR2 YFSETQ. V shed 3 bases and J 2 bases; nucleotides not matched to a gene: 7. Unique molecular identifiers featured in how the TCRbeta library was prepared. TCRdb analysed the PCR reads with MiXCR anew, one entry per CDR3 protein. The sample records 480,000 or so distinct CDR3 sequences, roughly a tenth being singletons. The material sequenced was PBMCs, taken before TCRalphabeta/CD19-depleted stem cell transplant. This TCR was recovered from a child aged 2 to 9 with inherited bone marrow failure, due to receive a stem cell transplant. The V call is TRBV5-1, the J call TRBJ2-3, with 15 nucleotides matching TRBD2. CDR3 DNA sequence: TGCGCCAGCAGCTCGAGGACTAGCGGGAGGGCCCCCACAGATACGCAGTATTTT. It is translated as CASSSRTSGRAPTDTQYF.